This T cell receptor beta chain was recorded in a study of response to subunit inactivated influenza vaccine. Germline trimming cut 1 base from V and 5 bases from J; bases unmatched to any gene: 6. CDR1 SGHRS and CDR2 YFSETQ come from the germline V gene. This CDR3 contains 14 residues. TCRdb itself ran the RT-PCR reads through MiXCR, one entry per CDR3 protein. The table has more than 700,000 distinct CDR3 sequences, 21% seen once. This chain joins TRBV5-1 and TRBJ2-7, with 7 positions matching TRBD2. This material consisted of PBMCs from blood, taken about 5 days after vaccination. The TCR sequence derives from a man between 45 and 60 years old who received an inactivated influenza vaccine. The CDR3 DNA sequence: TGCGCCAGCAGCTTGACCGGGACTATTCACGAGCAGTACTTC. Amino acids: CASSLTGTIHEQYF.